Listed here are 11 T cell receptor beta chains from one sample, sequenced in a study of brain T cells in children with intractable seizures. The repertoire was sequenced with immunoSEQ multiplex PCR; TCRdb's copy has only in-frame clones and lacks some. The data hold approximately 330,000 clones, with 93% observed a single time. The time point was: blood from clinic visit 5 months post-surgery; TSC patient then seizure free. Sequences were derived from peripheral blood, sampled roughly 5 months after surgery. These receptors were collected from a boy younger than two with tuberous sclerosis and intractable seizures.

This clone came up once. The rearrangement links TRBV18 to TRBJ2-4; no definite D call. Germline loops: CDR1 KGHSH, CDR2 LQKENI. Trimming removed 0 bases at V and 2 bases at J, with 11 bases between. This CDR3 has 16 amino acids. CDR3 residues: CASSPPSLQTKNIQYF. DNA for the CDR3: TGTGCCAGCTCACCACCGAGCTTGCAAACCAAAAACATTCAGTACTTC.

A single count supports this clone. The chain has TRBV7-9 and TRBJ2-6; the D is unclear. Germline lookup yields CDR1 SEHNR and CDR2 FQNEAQ (reference sequence). CDR3 length: 19 amino acids. Trimming stripped 3 bases from V and 0 bases from J, with 18 bases between. The CDR3 DNA reads as TGTGCCAGCAGCTTGGTCGACATTCCGGCGTTCTCTGGGGCCAACGTCCTGACTTTC. It codes for CASSLVDIPAFSGANVLTF.

The chain links TRBV20-1 to TRBJ1-2; 11 bases are a match to TRBD1. The length of the CDR3 is 15 residues. CDR1 and CDR2 from the germline V gene are DFQATT and SNEGSKA (reference sequence). The V segment lost 3 bases and the J segment 4 bases; nucleotides outside the gene matches: 7. The CDR3 is CSASKGQGGAYGYTF. The CDR3, as DNA: TGCAGTGCTAGTAAGGGACAGGGGGGGGCCTATGGCTACACCTTC.

The chain has TRBV7-9 and TRBJ2-1; the D gene is possibly TRBD2 (5 bases). Germline loops: CDR1 SEHNR, CDR2 FQNEAQ (reference sequence). The CDR3 consists of 13 residues. V lost 2 bases to trimming and J lost 8 bases, with 10 bases between them. CDR3 nucleotide sequence: TGTGCCAGCAGCTTAAAAGCGGCCCATGAGCAGTTCTTC. Translation gives CASSLKAAHEQFF.

There are a few counts of this clone. This chain connects TRBV6-1 to TRBJ2-7; D uncertain. Germline-derived CDR1 and CDR2 are MNHNS and SASEGT. CDR3 length: 12 residues. Trimming cost V 2 bases and J 0 bases, with 2 bases left between them. This chain's CDR3 is CASSELSYEQYF. The CDR3 DNA sequence: TGTGCCAGCAGTGAACTCTCCTACGAGCAGTACTTC.

The V call is TRBV28, the J call TRBJ2-7; a weak D match, TRBD2 (5 bases). CDR1 is MDHEN and CDR2 is SYDVKM in the germline V gene. This CDR3 spans 14 amino acids. Trimming stripped 5 bases from V and 1 base from J, with 12 bases between. The CDR3 nucleotides are TGTGCCAGCAGTCTCCCCGCGGGTTCCTACGAGCAGTACTTC. This translates into CASSLPAGSYEQYF.

The chain is built from TRBV25-1 and TRBJ2-2; the match to TRBD2 covers 12 bases. Trimming cost V 8 bases and J 0 bases; bases outside gene matches: 7. This CDR3 has 17 residues. The V gene's germline CDR1 is MGHDK and CDR2 SYGVNS. In DNA form, the CDR3 reads TGTGCCAGCGGCACTAGCGGGAGGATCGCGAACACCGGGGAGCTGTTTTTT. Its translation: CASGTSGRIANTGELFF.

The rearrangement joins TRBV9 to TRBJ2-7; D may correspond to TRBD1 or TRBD2 (5 bases each). The V end was cut by 0 bases, the J end by 2 bases, with 9 bases between. The CDR3 covers 14 residues. CDR1 and CDR2 from the germline V gene are SGDLS and YYNGEE. The CDR3 DNA is TGTGCCAGCAGCGTAGCTCAGGGAGCCTACGAGCAGTACTTC. Translation gives CASSVAQGAYEQYF.

V and J are TRBV25-1 and TRBJ1-1; the D gene is possibly TRBD1 (6 bases). The CDR3 contains 16 residues. Per the germline V gene, CDR1 is MGHDK and CDR2 is SYGVNS. Trimming pared 1 base from V and 5 bases from J, leaving 17 bases between. CDR3 nucleotide sequence: TGTGCCAGCAGTGAATTTGGGCGGGAAACAGGGACTGAAGCTTTCTTT. Residues: CASSEFGRETGTEAFF.

V is TRBV7-9 and J is TRBJ2-5; no firm D call. The CDR3 has 13 residues. Germline assignment: CDR1 SEHNR and CDR2 FQNEAQ (reference sequence). V lost 2 bases, J lost 4 bases, and 8 bases lay in between. CDR3 coding DNA: TGTGCCAGCAGCTTAAATGGCGTAGAGACCCAGTACTTC. This gives the protein CASSLNGVETQYF.

The gene calls are TRBV9 and TRBJ2-1; D not resolved. CDR1 and CDR2 from the germline V gene are SGDLS and YYNGEE. The CDR3 is made up of 17 amino acids. The V end lost 1 base, the J end lost 1 base, and 15 bases lay between the germline ends. The CDR3 loop reads CASSVWAETTSYNEQFF. Written as DNA, the CDR3 is TGTGCCAGCAGCGTATGGGCCGAAACTACGTCCTACAATGAGCAGTTCTTC.